This TCR beta chain originates from a study of identical twins. Study-wide points: Within twin pairs, the out-of-frame alpha sequences they shared showed excess low generation probability.

TCRdb itself ran the 5' RACE reads through MiXCR, one entry per CDR3 protein. The sample shows 200,000 to 250,000 distinct CDR3 sequences, around 7% of them seen only once. V lost 7 bases to trimming and J lost 2 bases, with 12 bases between them. The CDR3 is 14 amino acids. This clonotype was detected ten times or more. The target antigen is unknown. The same sample was also studied in work on yellow fever vaccine responses in identical twins. Turning to that study: It has been reported that, in twins, the vaccine T cell response seemed partly convergent and partly personalized.

The sequence was collected from a woman between 18 and 30 years old in good health. The sequenced sample was memory (CD45RO+) T cells sorted from blood. The chain couples TRBV12-3 or TRBV12-4 to TRBJ1-5; no reliable D call. CDR3 sequence: CASTGSGRNQPQHF. The CDR3 DNA sequence: TGTGCCAGCACCGGATCAGGTCGCAATCAGCCCCAGCATTTT.